The subject of this entry is one T cell receptor beta chain. No cognate antigen has been identified for it. It has no much larger one-base neighbor in the sample; base qualities were not kept. TCRbeta CDR3 regions were amplified from genomic DNA by means of the immunoSEQ Assay, a bias-controlled multiplex PCR. On the study's bioinformatics: The number of nucleated cells in each sample was estimated by amplification of reference gene primers within the assay. To quantify the absolute abundance of each unique TCRbeta CDR3 rearrangement, sequence reads were collapsed and filtered. Productive Simpson clonality was computed per sample as the square root of Simpson's diversity index over productive rearrangements. This is the immuneACCESS table as TCRdb keeps it, with only in-frame sequences that have V and J called. A part of the clones is gone; compared with another copy, unresolved V genes explain less than half, and the rest is unexplained. V and J calls and clone size are those listed in that table; D and trimming were worked out from the DNA. Counted in this sample were about 200,000 clones; 80% to 90% of them appeared once. Of the sample, 6.5% to 9.5% falls within the top ten clones.

The germline V gene gives CDR1 as SGHRS and CDR2 as YFSETQ. Trimming costs V 0 bases and J 6 bases, and their ends lie 27 bases apart. Counted from cysteine to phenylalanine, this CDR3 has 20 amino acids. Only the CDR3 DNA stays, 60 bases, in frame from base 1. The data originate from a study of blood T cell repertoires in COVID-19 (dated by TCRdb to about 2020). Broadly, across the study: Samples covering the acute and convalescent phases of COVID-19 were provided by collaborators in the United States, Italy and Spain. The prospective study material was composed of cDNA or gDNA derived from T cells, B-cell-depleted T cells, or PBMCs. Subjects who had been exposed to COVID-19, were actively infected with it, or had recovered from it provided the deeply sampled blood TCRbeta repertoires that made up the dataset. The repertoires were released in a freely available public database meant as a resource for research on the immune response to SARS-CoV-2. Samples were obtained from the ongoing ImmuneRACE study (first 160 participants) and from roughly 1,300 subjects provided by 6 global collaborators. A de-identified subject ID, COVID-19 status, age in years and sex were almost always included in the sample metadata. Where available, HLA class I and class II types were taken from metadata supplied by the sample provider and were not determined by assay-based typing. On the study overall, not on this receptor specifically: Clinical and demographic metadata were provided uncurated, with the amount varying by source and participant.

In the prospective study, participants were roughly 18 to 100 years old, resided in 24 geographic areas of the United States, and were enrolled through a virtual design. To assign participants to cohorts, the prospective study relied on clinical history that participants themselves reported in a screening survey and a study questionnaire. Recovered participants in ImmuneRACE Cohort 3 were defined by two consecutive negative NP/OP PCR tests, clearance by a healthcare professional, or resolution of symptoms. In the prospective study, mobile phlebotomists collected whole blood, serum and a nasopharyngeal or oropharyngeal swab from each participant. Prospective study participants could optionally give additional blood draws and questionnaires over an approximately 2-month period. Blood samples from the prospective study were shipped frozen or at room temperature prior to DNA extraction.

This chain joins TRBV5-1 to TRBJ2-2; the D segment could be TRBD1, given 6 matching bases. This clonotype was sampled from a woman aged 18-35 years who had recovered from COVID-19. Source material: PBMCs or T cells enriched from blood (not recorded which). The CDR3 loop reads CASSLEPRTATLRRAGELFF. The DNA reads as follows: TGCGCCAGCAGCTTGGAGCCGCGGACAGCTACCTTAAGAAGGGCCGGGGAGCTGTTTTTT.